The T cell receptor (beta chain) under discussion was sequenced for a study of radiation and T cells in renal cell carcinoma. Assay: immunoSEQ multiplex PCR; the TCRdb copy retains only in-frame clones and omits some. This sample has about 130,000 clones, with about 88% found just once. Regarding time point: blood 2 weeks post-SBRT. Treatment specified: 15 Gy SBRT to primary tumor, nephrectomy 4 weeks later. V dropped 5 bases and J dropped 8; count of bases not matched to a gene: 7. This CDR3 has 15 residues. Germline assignment: CDR1 MNHEY and CDR2 SVGAGI. This sample comprised blood, obtained from a patient whose treatment included radiotherapy and nephrectomy. This receptor was taken from a woman between 65 and 79 years old with renal cell carcinoma. The V gene is TRBV6-5, the J gene TRBJ2-2; 11 positions agree with TRBD2. In DNA, the CDR3 is TGTGCCAGCAGTGCTATAGCGGGGGGGCATGGGGAGCTGTTTTTT. This codes for CASSAIAGGHGELFF.